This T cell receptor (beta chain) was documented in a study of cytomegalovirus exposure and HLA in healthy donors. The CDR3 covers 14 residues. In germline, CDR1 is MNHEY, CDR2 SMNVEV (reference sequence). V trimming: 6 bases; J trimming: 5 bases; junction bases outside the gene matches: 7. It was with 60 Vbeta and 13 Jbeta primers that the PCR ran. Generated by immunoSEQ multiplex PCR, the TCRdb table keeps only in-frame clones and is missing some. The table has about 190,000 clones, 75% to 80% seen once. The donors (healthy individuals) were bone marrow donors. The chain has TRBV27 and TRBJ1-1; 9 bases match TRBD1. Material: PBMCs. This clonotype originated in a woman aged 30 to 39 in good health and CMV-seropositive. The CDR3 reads CASSSQGAWTEAFF. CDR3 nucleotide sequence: TGTGCCAGCAGCTCACAGGGGGCTTGGACTGAAGCTTTCTTT.